This T cell receptor (beta chain) was obtained from a study of response to subunit inactivated influenza vaccine. The study's findings and limits: After each seasonal influenza vaccination, few new T cells are recruited, the authors suggested.

This CDR3 is 14 amino acids long. Trimming left V 0 bases short and J 2 bases short, with 7 bases between. The germline V gene has CDR1 LNHNV and CDR2 YYDKDF (reference sequence). Using its own MiXCR run on the RT-PCR reads, TCRdb lists one record per CDR3 protein. The sample records about 500,000 distinct CDR3 sequences, more than 15% being singletons. About this clonotype: Its target is unknown.

The material sequenced was CD4+ T cells sorted from PBMCs, taken less than 30 months after vaccination. This TCR derives from a man aged 50 to 75 who received an inactivated influenza vaccine. The chain employs TRBV15 and TRBJ1-2; D unclear. CDR3 loop: CATSRETVNYGYTF. CDR3 DNA sequence: TGTGCCACCAGCAGAGAAACGGTGAACTATGGCTACACCTTC.